The TCR beta chain described here comes from a study of shared clonotypes between healthy human individuals (dated by TCRdb to between 2020 and 2021). As for the study more broadly: The cohort comprised a couple of women and three men aged 18 to 49 years. To estimate repertoire size and how much clonotypes are shared between individuals, the study performed deep sequencing of blood TCR repertoires from 4 to 6 healthy adults. Libraries were prepared and TCR repertoires were sequenced by different laboratories using diverse techniques, in order to increase sequencing depth and limit assay-specific biases. Each donor's leukapheresis produced roughly between roughly 0.94 and 9.5 billion PBMCs.

The donors were healthy, HIV-negative adults who had no recently reported acute infections or vaccinations. Every donor was a Caucasian adult living in Nashville, Tennessee, USA. For unsorted samples, 100 million or so PBMCs were counted, and genomic DNA was extracted using the QIAamp DNA Blood Mini kit. Blood was obtained by leukapheresis, after which PBMCs were separated by Ficoll-Histopaque density gradient centrifugation and cryopreserved in liquid nitrogen vapor phase. General findings and caveats noted by the study authors: Sampling was restricted to blood, and TCR repertoires in tissue are likely to differ from TCR repertoires in blood. Based on pairwise subsampling, the degree of clonotype sharing among donors was expected to be affected by sequencing depth. The small number of donors limited the genetic and exposure-history diversity represented.

Using the deep immunoSEQ assay, multiplex PCR amplified TCR CDR3 regions from genomic DNA. For each cell subset, the extracted genomic DNA was distributed evenly across all wells of several immunoSEQ 96-well plates, and each plate served as one replicate. Each replicate PCR for unsorted PBMC received around 330 ng genomic DNA, equal to 25,000 to 30,000 T cell genomes. Ten immunoSEQ deep assay plates were used to sequence unsorted PBMC genomic DNA. The purified libraries were quantified using a Qubit 3.0 fluorometer, sized with a Bioanalyzer 2100, and then quantified again using the KAPA Library Quantification kit. Every immunoSEQ 96-well plate was sequenced on a separate single-read 150-cycle Illumina NextSeq 550 flow cell. On the authors' methods: Because the immunoSEQ output held only junctional sequences and lacked quality scores, the filtering could not match the filtering applied to full-length reads. To assign V/J genes and CDR3, sequences were annotated against IMGT germline references using PyIR, a Python wrapper for IgBLAST v1.9. Reads were removed for weak V/J assignments (E-value above 1e-6), missing CDR3, stop codons, out-of-frame junctions, or ambiguous translated residues. V3J clonotypes were defined by identical inferred V gene, J gene, and CDR3 amino acid sequence. To compute the percentage overlap between repertoires, the number of shared unique clonotypes was divided by the size of the smaller repertoire. RTK rarefaction, the Chao1 estimator, and Recon v2.1 estimates of unobserved clonotypes were used to assess repertoire richness. As stored in TCRdb, this immuneACCESS dataset retains in-frame rearrangements with V and J assigned. A fraction of the clones does not appear; measured against another copy, unresolved V genes explain less than half of the discrepancy, and the remainder lacks a known reason. For V, J and clone size, that table is used; D and trimming come from the DNA. The sample includes about half a million clones, with about 78% observed a single time. Clones ranked in the top ten supply 12% of the sample.

Trimming takes 3 bases off V and 2 bases off J; junction bases not matched to a gene: 6. The CDR3 holds 17 amino acids from the cysteine to the phenylalanine. The entry retains the CDR3 DNA only, 51 bases that are in frame from base 1. The germline V gene (reference sequence) specifies LNHNV as CDR1 and YYDKDF as CDR2. Notes on this clone: Its target antigen remains unknown. It has no much larger one-base neighbor in the sample; base qualities were not kept.

The sequenced material came from PBMCs. The V and J genes are TRBV15 and TRBJ2-7; TRBD2 aligns with 14 central bases. This sequence was found in a woman aged 40 to 50 in good health. Some clones in this sample may be carry-over from other donors' samples. CDR3 reads: CATSSWTSGRSPYEQYF. The nucleotide sequence is given as TGTGCCACCAGCAGTTGGACTAGCGGGAGGAGCCCCTACGAGCAGTACTTC.